What follows describes a single T cell receptor beta chain. The antigen is not known. The CDR3 has 15 residues. CDR1 and CDR2 from the germline V gene are LNHDA and SQIVND (reference sequence). Trimming at V came to 5 bases and at J to 6 bases, leaving 11 bases not matched to a gene. The data derive from a study of cytomegalovirus exposure and HLA in healthy donors. Study context: Earlier results showed approximately 120 million unique TCR beta sequences derived from roughly 180 million T cells. As released early, the data held 65 million to 90 million unique TCRs from HLA-typed donors. General study points: An analysis that was carried out later associated some 17,000 TCR beta sequences with HLA alleles at 0.05 false discovery rate. Common viral pathogens were later found to be apparently linked to several of the most significant clusters.

The PCR ran on 60 Vbeta and 13 Jbeta primers. Profiled with immunoSEQ multiplex PCR; TCRdb holds only in-frame clones, not every one. The table has 150,000 to 180,000 clones, 80% seen once. The gene calls are TRBV19 and TRBJ2-7; 9 bases align to TRBD1. Sequenced: PBMCs. The receptor's source is a man aged 30 to 39 in good health and CMV-seropositive. The CDR3 loop reads CASSELGQGIGEQYF. CDR3 bases: TGTGCCAGTAGTGAATTGGGACAGGGAATAGGCGAGCAGTACTTC. The variable domain in full, with the rest retrieved from reference TRBV19 and TRBJ2-7, is DGGITQSPKYLFRKEGQNVTLSCEQNLNHDAMYWYRQDPGQGLRLIYYSQIVNDFQKGDIAEGYSVSREKKESFPLTVTSAQKNPTAFYLCASSELGQGIGEQYFGPGTRLTVT.